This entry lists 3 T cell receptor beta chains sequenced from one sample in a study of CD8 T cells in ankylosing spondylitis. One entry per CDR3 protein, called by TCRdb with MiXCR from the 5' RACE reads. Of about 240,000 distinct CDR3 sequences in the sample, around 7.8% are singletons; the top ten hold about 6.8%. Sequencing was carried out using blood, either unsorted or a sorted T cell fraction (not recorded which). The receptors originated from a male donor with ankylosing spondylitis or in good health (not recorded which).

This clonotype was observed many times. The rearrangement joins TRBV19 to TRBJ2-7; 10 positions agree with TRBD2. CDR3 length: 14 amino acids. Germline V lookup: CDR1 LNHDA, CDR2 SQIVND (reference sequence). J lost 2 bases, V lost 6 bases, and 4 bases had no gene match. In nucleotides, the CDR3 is TGTGCCAGTAGCGGACTAGCGGAACCCTACGAGCAGTACTTC. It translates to CASSGLAEPYEQYF.

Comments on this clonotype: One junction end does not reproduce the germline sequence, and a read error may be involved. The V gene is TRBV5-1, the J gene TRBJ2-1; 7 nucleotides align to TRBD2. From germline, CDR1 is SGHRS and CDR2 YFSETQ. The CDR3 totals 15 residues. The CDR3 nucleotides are TGCGCCAGCAGATTGGGGGGGTGGGACTACAATGAGCGGTTCTTC. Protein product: CASRLGGWDYNERFF.

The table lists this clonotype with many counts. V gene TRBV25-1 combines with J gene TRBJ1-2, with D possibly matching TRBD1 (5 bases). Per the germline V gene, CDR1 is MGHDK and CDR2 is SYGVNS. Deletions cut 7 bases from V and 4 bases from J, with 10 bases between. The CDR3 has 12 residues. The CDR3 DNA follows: TGTGCCAGCACCGACAGCCCCTATGGCTACACCTTC. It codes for CASTDSPYGYTF.